This TCR beta chain was profiled in a study of blood T cell repertoires in COVID-19. Overall study context: From T cells, B-cell-depleted T cells, or PBMCs came the material, which was cDNA or gDNA.

The method was immunoSEQ multiplex PCR; TCRdb's version includes in-frame clones alone and lacks a portion of them. The table includes 200,000 to 250,000 clones, 75% to 85% detected once. This CDR3 has 17 residues. Germline V CDR1 and CDR2: SGHTA, FQGNSA. V shed 5 bases, J shed 7 bases, and the junction held 15 bases outside the gene matches. Specimen: peripheral blood. This clonotype originated in a woman between 70 and 85 years old with COVID-19, enrolled during active disease. The rearrangement joins TRBV7-2 to TRBJ1-3, with 9 bases matching TRBD1. The DNA of the CDR3 is TGTGCCAGCAGCCCTGGTGGGACAGGGAGAGTAGGGAACACCATATATTTT. Its translation: CASSPGGTGRVGNTIYF.